The 25 T cell receptor beta chains listed next were all sequenced from one sample in a study of control samples from healthy donors and cancer patients. TCRdb keeps only in-frame clones here, not all; method: immunoSEQ multiplex PCR. Of about 120,000 clones in the sample, around 89% were seen once. Sample: blood. The source of these receptors is a man between 50 and 59 years old in good health.

This clone was recorded once. This CDR3 is also generated by other DNA sequences in the sample. The chain recombines TRBV6-5 with TRBJ1-1, with 9 bases lining up with TRBD1. From germline, CDR1 is MNHEY and CDR2 SVGAGI. This CDR3 contains 14 residues. Trimming at V came to 2 bases and at J to 5 bases, leaving 3 bases not matched to a gene. CDR3 sequence reads: CASSYRGQGTEAFF. The DNA of the CDR3 is TGTGCCAGCAGTTACCGCGGACAGGGGACTGAAGCTTTCTTT.

This chain connects TRBV2 to TRBJ1-1; TRBD1 aligns across 9 bases. J gave up 6 bases and V 1 base, and 6 bases lay outside the gene matches. The germline gives CDR1 SNHLY, CDR2 FYNNEI. CDR3 size: 15 residues. DNA of the CDR3: TGTGCCAGCAGTGAAGAACAGGGGGCTTATTCTGAAGCTTTCTTT. Translating it yields CASSEEQGAYSEAFF.

The rearrangement uses TRBV5-4 and TRBJ2-7; D is tentatively TRBD1 or TRBD2 (5 bases each). The V gene's germline CDR1 is SGHNT and CDR2 YYREEE (reference sequence). The CDR3 runs to 13 residues. With 0 bases removed from V and 4 bases from J, the gap between germline ends came to 8 bases. CDR3 nucleotides: TGTGCCAGCAGCTTGGGGGACCTATACGAGCAGTACTTC. Translated, it gives CASSLGDLYEQYF.

The genes are TRBV5-1 and TRBJ2-3, with D perhaps TRBD1 (5 bases). Looked up from germline, CDR1 is SGHRS and CDR2 is YFSETQ. V was clipped by 1 base and J by 6 bases, with 12 bases between them. The CDR3 loop spans 14 amino acids. The CDR3 protein is CASSLTGQADTQYF. DNA of the CDR3: TGCGCCAGCAGCTTGACAGGTCAGGCGGATACGCAGTATTTT. Full variable domain (remainder filled in from reference TRBV5-1 and TRBJ2-3): KAGVTQTPRYLIKTRGQQVTLSCSPISGHRSVSWYQQTPGQGLQFLFEYFSETQRNKGNFPGRFSGRQFSNSRSEMNVSTLELGDSALYLCASSLTGQADTQYFGPGTRLTVL.

The chain recombines TRBV27 with TRBJ1-3; no firm D call. CDR3 length equals 13 residues. Germline-derived CDR1 and CDR2 are MNHEY and SMNVEV (reference sequence). V was clipped by 8 bases and J by 4 bases, with 12 bases between them. The CDR3 here is CASREGKGNTIYF. The CDR3 nucleotides are TGTGCCAGCCGGGAAGGGAAAGGAAACACCATATATTTT.

The rearrangement joins TRBV11-3 to TRBJ1-3, with a weak D call TRBD1 (6 bases). Trimming removed 5 bases from V and 4 bases from J, with 6 bases in between. CDR1 and CDR2 from the germline V gene are SGHNT and YENEEA. CDR3 length: 12 residues. CDR3 amino acids: CASSDRGNTIYF. CDR3 in DNA: TGTGCCAGCAGCGACAGGGGAAACACCATATATTTT.

CDR3 amino acids: CASSYVLNTEAFF. CDR3 DNA sequence: TGTGCCAGCAGTTACGTGTTGAACACTGAAGCTTTCTTT. This sequence joins TRBV6-5 and TRBJ1-1; D remains ambiguous. V dropped 2 bases and J dropped 0 bases, with 4 bases sitting between them. Germline-derived CDR1 and CDR2 are MNHEY and SVGAGI. The CDR3 loop spans 13 amino acids.

The chain uses TRBV9 and TRBJ1-1; D is unresolved. This CDR3 is 13 amino acids long. Germline loops: CDR1 SGDLS, CDR2 YYNGEE. The V end lost 0 bases, the J end lost 4 bases, and 7 bases lay between the germline ends. The CDR3 here is CASSVGGFTEAFF. As DNA, the CDR3 is TGTGCCAGCAGCGTAGGGGGATTCACTGAAGCTTTCTTT.

The rearrangement links TRBV19 to TRBJ1-2; 9 bases map to TRBD1. CDR3 length: 15 amino acids. V lost 6 bases to trimming and J lost 3 bases; unmatched junction nucleotides: 8. From germline, CDR1 is LNHDA and CDR2 SQIVND (reference sequence). CDR3 protein: CASSLPGQGDYGYTF. In nucleotides, the CDR3 is TGTGCCAGTAGCCTACCGGGACAGGGAGACTATGGCTACACCTTC.

Regarding this clone: Mismatch with germline at one junction end may stem from a read error. Other nucleotide sequences from this sample produce the same CDR3. The chain is built from TRBV5-1 and TRBJ2-7; D gene uncertain. The CDR3 runs to 13 residues. Germline assignment: CDR1 SGHRS and CDR2 YFSETQ. The CDR3 DNA reads as TGCGCCAGTAGCTTGGGGTCAGTCAGCGAGCAGTACTTC. Translated, it gives CASSLGSVSEQYF. Supplemented by reference TRBV5-1 and TRBJ2-7, the full variable domain reads KAGVTQTPRYLIKTRGQQVTLSCSPISGHRSVSWYQQTPGQGLQFLFEYFSETQRNKGNFPGRFSGRQFSNSRSEMNVSTLELGDSALYLCASSLGSVSEQYFGPGTRLTVT.

The chain carries TRBV11-2 and TRBJ1-2, with 7 bases matching TRBD1. The germline CDR1 and CDR2 sequences are SGHAT and FQNNGV. The CDR3 length is 15 residues. With 5 bases clipped from V and 0 bases from J, the junction kept 6 bases outside the gene matches. The CDR3 reads CASSTPGQTNYGYTF. DNA for the CDR3: TGTGCCAGCAGCACGCCGGGACAGACTAACTATGGCTACACCTTC.

This clone has a single count. The chain links TRBV6-6 to TRBJ1-1; 8 bases map to TRBD1. This CDR3 comprises 15 residues. With V trimmed by 6 bases and J by 7 bases, 13 bases remained unmatched. Germline V lookup: CDR1 MNHNY, CDR2 SVGAGI (reference sequence). This CDR3 is CASSHLLGQGSEAFF. The CDR3 DNA is TGTGCCAGCAGCCATCTCCTTGGACAGGGAAGTGAAGCTTTCTTT.

The genes are TRBV29-1 and TRBJ2-1; D unresolved. The CDR3 loop spans 12 amino acids. Trimming pared 3 bases from V and 0 bases from J, leaving 3 bases between. The germline V gene encodes CDR1 SQVTM and CDR2 ANQGSEA. The CDR3: CSVEASYNEQFF. The CDR3, as DNA: TGCAGCGTTGAGGCCTCCTACAATGAGCAGTTCTTC.

This clone has just one count. The genes are TRBV19 and TRBJ1-5; D gene ambiguous. V was pared by 2 bases and J by 2 bases, with 10 bases between. This CDR3 has 15 amino acids. Per germline, CDR1 LNHDA and CDR2 SQIVND (reference sequence). CDR3 nucleotides: TGTGCCAGTAGTATATGGGAAGGCCGCAATCAGCCCCAGCATTTT. This encodes CASSIWEGRNQPQHF.

The chain combines TRBV6-5 with TRBJ1-4; 7 bases fit TRBD1. Trimming at V came to 6 bases and at J to 7 bases, leaving 8 bases not matched to a gene. There are 14 residues in the CDR3. From germline, CDR1 is MNHEY and CDR2 SVGAGI. CDR3 protein: CASRVRGDGEKLFF. The CDR3 nucleotides are TGTGCCAGCAGAGTCAGGGGGGACGGTGAAAAACTGTTTTTT.

This chain connects TRBV6-6 to TRBJ2-1; D tentatively fits TRBD1 or TRBD2 (5 bases each). The V gene lost 6 bases and the J gene lost 2 bases, with 8 bases spanning the gap. The CDR3 has 13 residues. CDR1 is MNHNY and CDR2 is SVGAGI in the germline V gene (reference sequence). The CDR3 sequence: CASRGPPYNEQFF. The CDR3, as DNA: TGTGCCAGCAGGGGACCTCCCTACAATGAGCAGTTCTTC.

The rearrangement joins TRBV19 to TRBJ1-1; D is ambiguous. V was pared by 3 bases and J by 8 bases, with 7 bases between. Per germline, CDR1 LNHDA and CDR2 SQIVND (reference sequence). CDR3 length: 11 residues. The DNA for the CDR3 is TGTGCCAGTAGTATGGTCGAGGAAGCTTTCTTT. This gives the protein CASSMVEEAFF.

The chain has TRBV28 and TRBJ2-5; no clear D gene. The CDR3 extends over 14 amino acids. Germline V gene lookup returns CDR1 MDHEN and CDR2 SYDVKM. The V and J ends lost 4 bases and 2 bases respectively, with 11 bases between them. This chain's CDR3 is CASSSPVYQETQYF. Written as DNA, the CDR3 is TGTGCCAGCAGTTCTCCCGTGTATCAAGAGACCCAGTACTTC.

The chain joins TRBV28 to TRBJ1-3; no clear D gene. Germline V CDR1 and CDR2: MDHEN, SYDVKM. The V end lost 4 bases, the J end lost 1 base, and 11 bases lay between the germline ends. The CDR3 runs to 15 residues. This CDR3 reads CASSSGSVSGNTIYF. DNA of the CDR3: TGTGCCAGCAGTTCCGGTTCGGTGTCTGGAAACACCATATATTTT.

This chain uses TRBV7-2 with TRBJ2-7; D may match TRBD1 or TRBD2 (5 bases each). The germline CDR1 and CDR2 sequences are SGHTA and FQGNSA. V gave up 2 bases and J gave up 2 bases, with 13 bases separating them. The CDR3 loop spans 15 amino acids. The CDR3 nucleotides are TGTGCCAGCAGCTTACAGTTGGGGGATGCCTACGAGCAGTACTTC. It is translated as CASSLQLGDAYEQYF.

The rearrangement links TRBV7-6 to TRBJ2-7, with TRBD1 matching 9 bases. V was clipped by 4 bases and J by 6 bases; unmatched bases: 4. The CDR3 consists of 13 residues. Germline V gives CDR1 SGHVS, CDR2 FNYEAQ. The CDR3 loop is CASSSGQGREQYF. The CDR3 DNA is TGTGCCAGCAGCTCGGGACAGGGTCGCGAGCAGTACTTC.

This chain links TRBV23-1 with TRBJ2-3; tentatively, D is TRBD1 (5 bases). TRBV23-1 is annotated as an ORF whose role is uncertain. V lost 6 bases, J lost 4 bases, and 11 bases lay in between. The CDR3 is made up of 13 amino acids. CDR3 nucleotide sequence: TGCGCCAGCAGGGGGCGCTCCCCAGATACGCAGTATTTT. Encoded protein: CASRGRSPDTQYF.

The chain carries TRBV27 and TRBJ2-7, with 10 bases aligning to TRBD2. This CDR3 spans 14 amino acids. Trimming cost V 6 bases and J 2 bases; bases outside gene matches: 4. Germline loops: CDR1 MNHEY, CDR2 SMNVEV (reference sequence). The CDR3, as DNA: TGTGCCAGCAGCATAGCGGGGGGCCCCTACGAGCAGTACTTC. Translated: CASSIAGGPYEQYF.

V and J are TRBV4-3 and TRBJ1-4, with a weak D call TRBD1 (5 bases). V was cut by 0 bases and J by 13 bases, with 24 bases left in between. From germline, CDR1 is LGHNA and CDR2 YSLEER. CDR3 size: 17 residues. In DNA form, the CDR3 reads TGCGCCAGCAGCCAAGAATACCAGGGAAGATGGTTGTCGGGACTGTTTTTT. It yields the protein CASSQEYQGRWLSGLFF.

This clone appeared once. This chain connects TRBV7-2 to TRBJ1-1; D call uncertain. With 3 bases removed from V and 3 bases from J, the gap between germline ends came to 8 bases. This CDR3 comprises 13 residues. Germline loops: CDR1 SGHTA, CDR2 FQGNSA. The CDR3 bases are TGTGCCAGCAGCTTTTCAAGGGACACTGAAGCTTTCTTT. Encoded protein: CASSFSRDTEAFF.